These 25 T cell receptor beta chains were sequenced from one sample in a study of HIV-infected patients and healthy controls. Each CDR3 protein gets one entry after TCRdb re-called the 5' RACE reads with MiXCR. Found here are about 64,000 distinct CDR3 sequences, about 19% of them singletons; the top ten hold 1.4%. What was sequenced was CD4+ T cells from blood. The receptors derive from a human donor in good health.

The chain couples TRBV18 to TRBJ1-4; the D is unclear. This CDR3 is built from 14 residues. Per the germline V gene, CDR1 is KGHSH and CDR2 is LQKENI. The V end was cut by 8 bases, the J end by 0 bases, with 10 bases between. CDR3 protein: CASHPRATNEKLFF. The CDR3 nucleotides read TGTGCCAGCCACCCCAGAGCAACTAATGAAAAACTGTTTTTT.

The chain links TRBV3-1 to TRBJ1-1, with D possibly matching TRBD1 (5 bases). Germline V CDR1 and CDR2: LGHDT, YNNKEL (reference sequence). CDR3 length equals 14 residues. Trimming stripped 3 bases from V and 0 bases from J, with 8 bases between. DNA of the CDR3: TGTGCCAGCAGCCAGGGGACTTTGAACACTGAAGCTTTCTTT. Its protein product is CASSQGTLNTEAFF.

This clonotype has a handful of counts. This chain joins TRBV6-6 and TRBJ2-3; 12 nucleotides line up with TRBD1. Per germline, CDR1 MNHNY and CDR2 SVGAGI (reference sequence). Germline trimming cut 7 bases from V and 9 bases from J; bases unmatched to any gene: 11. The CDR3 consists of 15 residues. CDR3 DNA: TGTGCCAGCACAGCCGGGGGACAGGGGGCGCGAACGCAGTATTTT. Translation gives CASTAGGQGARTQYF.

The table lists this clonotype with many counts. This chain links TRBV20-1 with TRBJ1-1; 7 nucleotides match TRBD1. The length of the CDR3 is 16 residues. Germline V gives CDR1 DFQATT, CDR2 SNEGSKA (reference sequence). The CDR3: CRAEKPKSRGATEAFF. The CDR3 DNA sequence: TGCCGAGCGGAGAAACCAAAGAGCAGGGGGGCCACTGAAGCTTTCTTT.

A few counts support this clonotype. CDR3 sequence reads: CASSVSGRDIQYF. Written as DNA, the CDR3 is TGTGCCAGCAGCGTTAGCGGGAGAGACATTCAGTACTTC. This chain joins TRBV9 and TRBJ2-4; 9 bases are shared with TRBD2. From germline, CDR1 is SGDLS and CDR2 YYNGEE. V was clipped by 2 bases and J by 8 bases; unmatched bases: 2. The CDR3 is 13 amino acids.

The table lists this clonotype with a few counts. The J gene is TRBJ2-1, the V gene TRBV29-1; 13 bases fit TRBD2. The CDR3 length is 18 residues. The V gene end was trimmed by 6 bases and the J gene end by 0 bases; junction bases not matched to a gene: 11. In germline, CDR1 is SQVTM, CDR2 ANQGSEA. DNA of the CDR3: TGCAGCGTAGAGACTAGCGGGAGGCCCAAGAGCTCCTACAATGAGCAGTTCTTC. Translated, it gives CSVETSGRPKSSYNEQFF.

The CDR3: CASSPPSTSGGEADTQYF. In DNA, the CDR3 is TGCGCCAGCAGCCCCCCCTCGACTAGCGGGGGGGAAGCAGATACGCAGTATTTT. The chain recombines TRBV5-1 with TRBJ2-3, with TRBD2 matching over 14 bases. The CDR3 length is 18 residues. V dropped 4 bases and J dropped 4; count of bases not matched to a gene: 11. Germline CDR1 SGHRS, CDR2 YFSETQ.

J is TRBJ1-6 and V is TRBV6-5; TRBD1 agrees at 7 bases. There are 14 residues in the CDR3. The J segment lost 7 bases and the V segment lost 5 bases, leaving 5 bases of the junction unmatched. Germline assignment: CDR1 MNHEY and CDR2 SVGAGI. CDR3 loop: CASSETGLNSPLHF. In DNA, the CDR3 is TGTGCCAGCAGTGAGACAGGGTTGAATTCACCCCTCCACTTT.

This clonotype was detected ten times or more. The J gene is TRBJ1-3, the V gene TRBV3-1, with 9 positions matching TRBD1. With 1 base clipped from V and 3 bases from J, the junction kept 4 bases outside the gene matches. The length of the CDR3 is 16 residues. The germline CDR1 and CDR2 sequences are LGHDT and YNNKEL (reference sequence). CDR3 DNA: TGTGCCAGCAGCCAAGTTTGGGACAGGGTTGGAAACACCATATATTTT. This translates into CASSQVWDRVGNTIYF. The variable domain in full, with the rest retrieved from reference TRBV3-1 and TRBJ1-3, is DTAVSQTPKYLVTQMGNDKSIKCEQNLGHDTMYWYKQDSKKFLKIMFSYNNKELIINETVPNRFSPKSPDKAHLNLHINSLELGDSAVYFCASSQVWDRVGNTIYFGEGSWLTVV.

This clonotype showed up just a few times. The V call is TRBV28, the J call TRBJ1-4, with D tentatively TRBD1 (6 bases). The V end was cut by 4 bases, the J end by 4 bases, with 10 bases between. The CDR3 length is 14 residues. Per germline, CDR1 MDHEN and CDR2 SYDVKM. The CDR3 reads CASSSPGVNEKLFF. For the CDR3, the DNA is TGTGCCAGCAGTTCCCCAGGGGTTAATGAAAAACTGTTTTTT.

This chain joins TRBV12-3 or TRBV12-4 and TRBJ1-3; D perhaps matches TRBD1 (5 bases). The V end lost 1 base, the J end lost 0 bases, and 13 bases lay between the germline ends. The CDR3 runs to 17 residues. The CDR3 sequence: CASSLERPRVSGNTIYF. DNA for the CDR3: TGTGCCAGCAGTTTAGAACGCCCCAGGGTCTCTGGAAACACCATATATTTT.

This clonotype was counted only a few times. The chain uses TRBV6-5 and TRBJ2-3; TRBD2 matches 12 bases. The CDR3 is 17 amino acids. V was pared by 7 bases and J by 4 bases, with 12 bases of the junction left unmatched. CDR1 and CDR2 (germline): MNHEY, SVGAGI. CDR3 sequence (DNA): TGTGCCAGCACCGGAGGTGGGACTAGCGGGCCTGCAGATACGCAGTATTTT. Translation: CASTGGGTSGPADTQYF.

In this sample, this clonotype turned up a few times. The chain is built from TRBV7-2 and TRBJ1-1; D is perhaps TRBD1 (5 bases). The CDR3 runs 14 residues. Germline V gene lookup returns CDR1 SGHTA and CDR2 FQGNSA. Trimming removed 6 bases at V and 1 base at J, with 12 bases between. As DNA, the CDR3 is TGTGCCAGCAGGGGGGGGGGAGCGAACACTGAAGCTTTCTTT. Translating it yields CASRGGGANTEAFF.

V is TRBV9 and J is TRBJ2-5; 14 positions agree with TRBD2. CDR1 is SGDLS and CDR2 is YYNGEE in the germline V gene. CDR3 length: 16 residues. With V trimmed by 0 bases and J by 4 bases, 2 bases remained unmatched. In DNA, the CDR3 is TGTGCCAGCAGCGTAGGGGGACTAGCGGGAGTAGAGACCCAGTACTTC. It yields the protein CASSVGGLAGVETQYF.

This clonotype was seen a handful of times. The V call is TRBV2, the J call TRBJ2-2, with a tentative D call TRBD2 (6 bases). The CDR3 runs to 15 residues. Trimming took off 7 bases at V and 4 bases at J, with 16 bases between the two ends. Germline CDR1 is SNHLY and CDR2 is FYNNEI. The CDR3 coding sequence is TGTGCCAGCACCCCGGGGGTGTCGGGCACCGGGGAGCTGTTTTTT. Encoded protein: CASTPGVSGTGELFF.

Ten or more counts support this clonotype. The V and J genes are TRBV5-1 and TRBJ2-6; 8 nucleotides align to TRBD1. The CDR3 is 19 residues long. J was trimmed by 1 base and V by 4 bases; bases with no gene match: 13. Germline V gene data show CDR1 as SGHRS and CDR2 as YFSETQ. The CDR3 loop reads CASSPGQGPGRSGANVLTF. CDR3 nucleotides: TGCGCCAGCAGCCCCGGACAGGGCCCCGGTCGTTCTGGGGCCAACGTCCTGACTTTC.

The chain combines TRBV3-1 with TRBJ1-5, with D unclear. Per the germline V gene, CDR1 is LGHDT and CDR2 is YNNKEL (reference sequence). The CDR3 contains 14 residues. Between the trimmed V and J ends, which lost 0 bases and 4 bases, there was a span of 7 bases. CDR3 bases: TGTGCCAGCAGCCAAGACTCGGGGAATCAGCCCCAGCATTTT. Amino acids: CASSQDSGNQPQHF.

This sequence joins TRBV7-6 and TRBJ2-5; D unclear. CDR1 and CDR2 (germline): SGHVS, FNYEAQ. CDR3 length: 12 residues. The V and J ends lost 2 bases and 5 bases respectively, with 6 bases between them. As DNA, the CDR3 is TGTGCCAGCAGCTTATCGGGCGAGACCCAGTACTTC. Its protein product is CASSLSGETQYF.

This sequence joins TRBV7-2 and TRBJ2-1, with 8 bases aligning to TRBD2. The CDR3 is made up of 16 amino acids. J gave up 5 bases and V 4 bases, and 10 bases lay outside the gene matches. Germline V gene sequence: CDR1 SGHTA, CDR2 FQGNSA. The CDR3 region has the DNA TGTGCCAGCAGCTCGGGGGGGACCGGGGTCAACAATGAGCAGTTCTTC. This gives the protein CASSSGGTGVNNEQFF. The variable domain in full, with the rest retrieved from reference TRBV7-2 and TRBJ2-1, is GAGVSQSPSNKVTEKGKDVELRCDPISGHTALYWYRQSLGQGLEFLIYFQGNSAPDKSGLPSDRFSAERTGGSVSTLTIQRTQQEDSAVYLCASSSGGTGVNNEQFFGPGTRLTVL.

This clonotype was counted at least ten times. The J gene is TRBJ2-3, the V gene TRBV7-2, with D hard to call. Trimming removed 5 bases from V and 11 bases from J, with 14 bases in between. The CDR3 runs 12 residues. Germline CDR1 SGHTA, CDR2 FQGNSA. The CDR3 reads CASSASQRLQYF. The CDR3 DNA reads TGTGCCAGCAGCGCCTCTCAAAGACTGCAGTATTTT.

This clonotype came up many times. This sequence joins TRBV6-2 or TRBV6-3 and TRBJ1-1, with D unresolved. V lost 2 bases and J 0 bases, leaving 4 bases between the germline ends. The germline gives CDR1 MNHEY, CDR2 SVGEGT. The CDR3 has 13 residues. The CDR3 DNA sequence: TGTGCCAGCAGTTACATCGTGAACACTGAAGCTTTCTTT. As protein: CASSYIVNTEAFF.

This clonotype came up a few times. V usage is TRBV20-1 and J usage is TRBJ2-3; 7 positions agree with TRBD2. The ends lost 2 bases at V and 4 bases at J; junction bases unmatched: 15. This CDR3 spans 17 amino acids. Germline V gives CDR1 DFQATT, CDR2 SNEGSKA (reference sequence). CDR3 protein: CSARKGWGGLEADTQYF. The CDR3 DNA reads TGCAGTGCTAGAAAAGGGTGGGGGGGATTGGAGGCAGATACGCAGTATTTT.

The CDR3, as DNA: TGCAGTGCTAGTTCATTACAACCAGACGAGCAGTACTTC. Residues: CSASSLQPDEQYF. The V call is TRBV20-1, the J call TRBJ2-7, with no clear D. Trimming stripped 3 bases from V and 5 bases from J, with 14 bases between. Germline V gene data show CDR1 as DFQATT and CDR2 as SNEGSKA (reference sequence). The CDR3 sequence is 13 residues long.

This clonotype has just a few counts. The J gene is TRBJ2-4, the V gene TRBV5-1, with D perhaps matching TRBD1 (5 bases). The germline gives CDR1 SGHRS, CDR2 YFSETQ. Trimming shortened V by 2 bases and J by 10 bases, and 13 bases separated the two germline ends. The CDR3 extends over 13 amino acids. The CDR3 DNA follows: TGCGCCAGCAGCTTCGACAGCCTCGCGATTCAGTACTTC. It specifies CASSFDSLAIQYF.

This clonotype has ten or more counts. CDR3 loop: CASSAVETGGNQPQHF. In DNA form, the CDR3 reads TGTGCCAGCAGTGCCGTAGAGACAGGTGGCAATCAGCCCCAGCATTTT. The chain is built from TRBV6-1 and TRBJ1-5, with D possibly TRBD1 on 6 matching bases. Germline values: CDR1 MNHNS, CDR2 SASEGT. The CDR3 covers 16 residues. Trimming stripped 4 bases from V and 2 bases from J, with 15 bases between.